This T cell receptor beta chain was identified during a study of T cells in women clearing cervical HPV infection (dated by TCRdb to 2016 to 2019). With regard to the full study: The cases were about 27 women with histologically confirmed HPV16-related CIN3 or worse, and 2 of these cases were invasive cancers. Controls were 25 or so women whose single incident HPV16 infection cleared within 12 months without precancer or cancer developing. Blood from cases was drawn at the visit where the lesion was first identified, while blood from controls was drawn once the infection was no longer detected. For cases, the median interval between lesion detection and blood sampling was approximately 150 days, with an interquartile range of roughly 85 to 210 days. Since HLA typing was available for only a few women, HLA type could not be ruled out as a confounder. This exploratory proof-of-principle case-control study, nested within the Guanacaste HPV Natural History Study in Costa Rica, compared TCR repertoires among women with different cervical HPV16 outcomes. Cases were matched to controls by age within five years and by the year the sample was collected. Median age was 34 years in cases versus less than 40 in controls, and baseline characteristics did not differ significantly. In the parent cohort, more than 8,500 women aged 18 or older were enrolled in Guanacaste, Costa Rica, during about 1993 to 1994 and then followed for less than nine years. As quality controls, five blinded duplicates were added to each group, bringing the total to about 60 samples made up of around 50 participants and about 10 replicates. The investigation overall reported the following: Significantly higher TCR repertoire richness was observed in CIN3+ cases than in controls across sequencing depths, whereas no difference in evenness was found. Random forest classifiers combining richness and V gene abundances distinguished cases from controls with an estimated AUC of 0.83. Whether associations preceded infection or resulted from infection could not be shown with the cross-sectional design, and effector/memory subsets and HPV-specific T cells were not isolated. Cases had lower TRBV6-7 relative abundance than controls (around 0.11% versus 0.15%; Bonferroni P = 0.0008). Because the number of T cells per sample was unknown, the richness differences could reflect varying T-cell content rather than repertoire biology.

Notes on this clone: Its cognate antigen has yet to be identified. The CDR3 end falls 3 residues outside the read, so it is completed with the germline J gene.

TCR beta CDR3 regions were amplified by multiplex PCR from an average of around 1,200 ng genomic DNA per sample using the immunoSEQ assay. Primer bias was corrected in the assay by using a complete synthetic TCR repertoire to establish an amplification baseline. The amplicons were sequenced on the Illumina platform. Regarding the original processing steps: Sequences were error-corrected by clustering with frequency ratios and a modified nearest-neighbor algorithm, then analyzed in the immunoSEQ Analyzer with IMGT gene definitions. At each rarefaction depth, TCR richness and evenness were averaged over 20 rarefaction repeats, and samples with fewer sequences than the depth were excluded. Wilcoxon rank sum tests with FDR correction were used to compare relative abundances of V, D and J genes between the groups. Blinded duplicates gave an intraclass correlation of about 96% for TCR richness and an average of roughly 76% across over 65 gene segments. What TCRdb holds here is the immuneACCESS table cut down to in-frame rearrangements. Part of the clones is not present; checked against another copy, under half of the missing clones reflect an unresolved V gene, and the others are unexplained. The V and J calls and the clone size are those of that table, but D and trimming were determined from the DNA. The sample's table covers tens of thousands of clones. Together, the top ten hold around 17% of the sample.

Every participant had a single incident cervical HPV16 infection, and women with prevalent HPV16 infections were excluded. Cervical HPV DNA was detected with MY09/MY11 PCR, and genotyping was done by dot-blot hybridization. Fifteen mL of heparinized blood was centrifuged, after which the buffy coat was aliquoted, frozen at -30 degrees C, and then stored at -80 degrees C. Genomic DNA was extracted from buffy coat specimens using QIAGEN kits. There are 14 amino acids in the CDR3, from cysteine to phenylalanine inclusive. The CDR3 was read in part: 33 bases, with the frame set at base 1. Reading the germline V gene (reference sequence) gives CDR1 GTSNPN and CDR2 SVGIG.

This TCR derives from a woman between 18 and 75 years old with a cervical HPV16 infection that either progressed to CIN3+ or cleared (not recorded which). The sequence links TRBV30 to TRBJ2-3, with no reliable assignment of the D segment. Source material: blood buffy coat. The CDR3 bases that were read are TGTGCCTGGAGTGGGGCTCCGCAACAAGAGACG. Translated, this is CAWSGAPQQET. The CDR3 reads in full as CAWSGAPQQETQYF.